What follows are 22 T cell receptor beta chains derived from one specimen sequenced in a study of molecular identifiers for immune sequencing clone quantification. TCRdb re-called the PCR reads with MiXCR, one entry per CDR3 protein. This sample yields 85,000 to 100,000 distinct CDR3 sequences, of which around 24% are seen a single time; 0.85% to 0.95% belongs to the top ten. The sample consisted of naive CD8+ T cells from blood, with Jurkat cell RNA spiked in. Specified subset: FACS-sorted CD8+CD4-CCR7+CD45RA+ naive T cells. The receptors derive from a human donor in good health. Some libraries in this study had Jurkat cell RNA spiked in.

This clonotype was counted between two and nine times. V usage is TRBV5-1 and J usage is TRBJ2-1; a weak D match, TRBD2 (5 bases). Germline V gene sequence: CDR1 SGHRS, CDR2 YFSETQ. V was pared by 5 bases and J by 8 bases, with 11 bases between. The CDR3 covers 12 residues. The DNA for the CDR3 is TGCGCCAGCAGAGGGAGTATGGATGAGCAGTTCTTC. Protein sequence: CASRGSMDEQFF.

This clonotype turned up a few times. The chain combines TRBV9 with TRBJ2-2, with 7 nucleotides matching TRBD1. The CDR3 runs 16 residues. CDR1 and CDR2 (germline): SGDLS, YYNGEE. The trim removed 4 bases at V and 0 bases at J, leaving 6 bases unmatched. The CDR3 sequence is CASSHRQGTNTGELFF. The DNA of the CDR3 is TGTGCCAGCAGCCACCGACAGGGAACGAACACCGGGGAGCTGTTTTTT.

The chain employs TRBV19 and TRBJ2-1; no clear D gene. The germline V gene has CDR1 LNHDA and CDR2 SQIVND (reference sequence). The CDR3 extends over 13 amino acids. V lost 8 bases, J lost 0 bases, and 8 bases lay in between. The CDR3 DNA follows: TGTGCCAGTGCCAGGAGCTCCTACAATGAGCAGTTCTTC. Amino acids: CASARSSYNEQFF.

This clonotype was recorded many times. The gene calls are TRBV7-2 and TRBJ2-3; perhaps TRBD2 as D (6 bases). Trimming removed 3 bases from V and 4 bases from J, with 20 bases in between. This CDR3 region has 17 residues. Per the germline V gene, CDR1 is SGHTA and CDR2 is FQGNSA. The CDR3 region has the DNA TGTGCCAGCAGCTTTTTTGCCCCTCAAGCGGGCGCAGATACGCAGTATTTT. Its translation is CASSFFAPQAGADTQYF.

This clonotype was observed at least ten times. The V and J genes are TRBV7-9 and TRBJ2-4, with D unclear. The V gene lost 7 bases and the J gene lost 4 bases, with 8 bases spanning the gap. The germline gives CDR1 SEHNR, CDR2 FQNEAQ (reference sequence). The CDR3 totals 12 residues. CDR3 DNA: TGTGCCAGCACAGATTGGAAAAACATTCAGTACTTC. Encoded protein: CASTDWKNIQYF.

Comments on this clonotype: A read error may account for a junction end that differs from germline. This chain uses TRBV27 with TRBJ1-1; TRBD1 might be the D (6 bases). Germline V gives CDR1 MNHEY, CDR2 SMNVEV (reference sequence). CDR3 length equals 14 residues. The CDR3 here is CASSLGGPNTAAFF. CDR3 in DNA: TGTGCCAGCAGTTTGGGGGGCCCTAACACTGCAGCTTTCTTT.

This clonotype was seen many times. The chain has TRBV5-5 and TRBJ1-4; perhaps TRBD1 as D (5 bases). CDR1 is SGHKS, CDR2 YYEKEE, per germline (reference sequence). V was clipped by 0 bases and J by 5 bases, with 14 bases between them. This CDR3 comprises 16 residues. In nucleotides, the CDR3 is TGTGCCAGCAGCTTGGAGGCCCAGGGACTCAATGAAAAACTGTTTTTT. It yields the protein CASSLEAQGLNEKLFF. Complete variable domain (other parts from reference TRBV5-5 and TRBJ1-4): DAGVTQSPTHLIKTRGQQVTLRCSPISGHKSVSWYQQVLGQGPQFIFQYYEKEERGRGNFPDRFSARQFPNYSSELNVNALLLGDSALYLCASSLEAQGLNEKLFFGSGTQLSVL.

This clonotype showed up just a few times. The rearrangement links TRBV19 to TRBJ1-5; D is possibly TRBD1 (6 bases). There are 15 residues in the CDR3. The germline V gene encodes CDR1 LNHDA and CDR2 SQIVND (reference sequence). V was clipped by 5 bases and J by 1 base, with 12 bases between them. The DNA of the CDR3 is TGTGCCAGTAGTTTGGGGGCTAGAAGCAATCAGCCCCAGCATTTT. This gives the protein CASSLGARSNQPQHF.

There are many counts of this clonotype. The rearrangement links TRBV4-1 to TRBJ2-2; D unclear. The germline V gene has CDR1 MGHRA and CDR2 YSYEKL. This CDR3 spans 12 amino acids. Trimming removed 0 bases from V and 10 bases from J, with 6 bases in between. The CDR3, as DNA: TGCGCCAGCAGCCAAGATAACCAGGAGCTGTTTTTT. Protein sequence: CASSQDNQELFF.

A few counts support this clonotype. The rearrangement links TRBV6-2 or TRBV6-3 to TRBJ2-7; 12 bases are a match to TRBD2. Losses at the gene ends were 5 bases for V and 5 bases for J; bases not matched to a gene: 10. CDR3 length: 16 residues. The germline CDR1 and CDR2 sequences are MNHEY and SVGEGT. The CDR3 spells CASSPRLAGDRNEQYF. CDR3 nucleotide sequence: TGTGCCAGCAGTCCACGACTAGCGGGAGATCGTAACGAGCAGTACTTC.

At least ten counts were recorded for this clonotype. The chain recombines TRBV20-1 with TRBJ2-5; TRBD2 matches at 16 bases. V lost 6 bases and J lost 5; bases outside the gene matches: 6. Per germline, CDR1 DFQATT and CDR2 SNEGSKA (reference sequence). The CDR3 is 15 amino acids. In nucleotides, the CDR3 is TGCAGTGCCTGGGGACTAGCGGGAGGGCCGGAGACCCAGTACTTC. Translated, it gives CSAWGLAGGPETQYF.

This clonotype was recorded many times. The chain couples TRBV6-2 or TRBV6-3 to TRBJ2-7; the match to TRBD1 covers 8 bases. From germline, CDR1 is MNHEY and CDR2 SVGEGT. The CDR3 runs to 18 residues. J lost 5 bases, V lost 4 bases, and 19 bases had no gene match. Written as DNA, the CDR3 is TGTGCCAGCAGTTTCTCGATTCTAGGACAGGGAGCTCGCAACGAGCAGTACTTC. Amino acid sequence: CASSFSILGQGARNEQYF.

There are many counts of this clonotype. This chain joins TRBV6-1 and TRBJ1-2; maybe TRBD1 (5 bases). CDR3 length: 13 residues. Trimming removed 7 bases from V and 4 bases from J, with 13 bases in between. CDR1 MNHNS and CDR2 SASEGT come from the germline V gene. This CDR3 is CASTGGRSYGYTF. The CDR3 DNA follows: TGTGCCAGCACCGGGGGACGGAGCTATGGCTACACCTTC.

This clonotype turned up a few times. A much more abundant neighbour one base away suggests this may be a read error. The CDR3 end shows no conserved phenylalanine or tryptophan, and so a read error is likely. The chain carries TRBV4-1 and TRBJ1-5; D is undetermined. With 6 bases removed from V and 0 bases from J, the gap between germline ends came to 12 bases. The CDR3 is 15 amino acids. CDR1 is MGHRA and CDR2 is YSYEKL in the germline V gene. In DNA form, the CDR3 reads TGCGCCAGCAGACAATTCCACTATAGCAATCAGCCCCAGCATTTA. This sequence encodes CASRQFHYSNQPQHL.

This clonotype was recorded at least ten times. The chain carries TRBV6-5 and TRBJ1-1; TRBD1 matches 7 bases. Per the germline V gene, CDR1 is MNHEY and CDR2 is SVGAGI. The V and J ends lost 5 bases and 4 bases, in that order; junction bases with no gene match: 10. The CDR3 runs 15 residues. Written as DNA, the CDR3 is TGTGCCAGCAGTCCCGGGCCCAGGGGGGGCACTGAAGCTTTCTTT. This gives the protein CASSPGPRGGTEAFF.

A few counts support this clonotype. The chain joins TRBV20-1 to TRBJ2-3; 7 bases fit TRBD2. The CDR3 has 17 residues. Trimming cost V 6 bases and J 1 base; bases outside gene matches: 16. Per germline, CDR1 DFQATT and CDR2 SNEGSKA (reference sequence). The CDR3 DNA is TGCAGTGCCCTCACTCCTAGCGGCCCCCCGCGCACAGATACGCAGTATTTT. It translates to CSALTPSGPPRTDTQYF.

This clonotype has a single count. A much larger clone lies a single base off, so this may be a read error. J is TRBJ2-5 and V is TRBV7-9; D perhaps matches TRBD1 (5 bases). Germline lookup yields CDR1 SEHNR and CDR2 FQNEAQ (reference sequence). Trimming took off 4 bases at V and 7 bases at J, with 16 bases between the two ends. The CDR3 loop spans 14 amino acids. Here the CDR3 reads CASSSDIDRRTQYF. CDR3 DNA: TGTGCCAGCAGCTCGGACATCGATCGGCGGACCCAGTACTTC.

Many counts were recorded for this clonotype. This chain uses TRBV20-1 with TRBJ2-3; D unclear. The CDR3 totals 16 residues. Germline V gene sequence: CDR1 DFQATT, CDR2 SNEGSKA (reference sequence). The germline V and J ends were trimmed by 0 bases and 2 bases, with 15 bases remaining between them. The CDR3 nucleotides are TGCAGTGCTAGAGATCTTGTGACAAGACTCACAGATACGCAGTATTTT. This gives the protein CSARDLVTRLTDTQYF.

V gene TRBV20-1 combines with J gene TRBJ2-2; possible D gene TRBD1, 5 bases. Germline V lookup: CDR1 DFQATT, CDR2 SNEGSKA (reference sequence). CDR3 length: 15 amino acids. Trimming cost V 3 bases and J 2 bases, with 13 bases left between them. As DNA, the CDR3 is TGCAGTGCTAGTAGGGCCCAGGGAAACACCGGGGAGCTGTTTTTT. Protein sequence: CSASRAQGNTGELFF.

This clonotype was detected ten times or more. The chain recombines TRBV12-3 or TRBV12-4 with TRBJ1-1; D remains ambiguous. V lost 4 bases, J lost 8 bases, and 8 bases lay in between. The CDR3 consists of 11 residues. The CDR3: CASSSAEEAFF. CDR3 sequence (DNA): TGTGCCAGCAGTTCGGCCGAAGAAGCTTTCTTT.

In its sample, this clonotype was seen many times. The J gene is TRBJ2-3, the V gene TRBV12-5, with TRBD2 matching over 7 bases. CDR1 LGHNT and CDR2 FRNRAP come from the germline V gene. The CDR3 has 15 amino acids. With 3 bases clipped from V and 1 base from J, the junction kept 4 bases outside the gene matches. Written as DNA, the CDR3 is TGTGCTAGTGGTTTTTCCAGCGGGGGCACAGATACGCAGTATTTT. The encoded protein is CASGFSSGGTDTQYF.

Notes on this clonotype: This clone may be a read error of a much larger clone one base away. The CDR3 DNA reads TGCAGTGCTAGAGTTGAGGACACTTACACCGATACGCAGTATTTT. Amino acid sequence: CSARVEDTYTDTQYF. V and J are TRBV20-1 and TRBJ2-3, with D possibly TRBD1 on 5 matching bases. The length of the CDR3 is 15 residues. Germline V gives CDR1 DFQATT, CDR2 SNEGSKA (reference sequence). Trimming shortened V by 1 base and J by 6 bases, and 17 bases separated the two germline ends.